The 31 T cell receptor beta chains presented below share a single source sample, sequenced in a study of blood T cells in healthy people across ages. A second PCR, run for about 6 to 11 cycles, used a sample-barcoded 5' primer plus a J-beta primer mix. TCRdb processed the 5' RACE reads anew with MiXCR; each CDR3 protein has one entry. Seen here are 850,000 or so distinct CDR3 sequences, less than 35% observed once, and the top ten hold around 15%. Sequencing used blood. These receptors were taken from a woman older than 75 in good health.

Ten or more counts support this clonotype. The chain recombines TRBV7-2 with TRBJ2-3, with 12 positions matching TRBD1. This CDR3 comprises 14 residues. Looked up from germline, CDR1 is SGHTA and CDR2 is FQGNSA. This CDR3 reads CAISRDRGHDTQYF. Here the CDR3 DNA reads TGTGCAATATCCCGGGACAGGGGGCATGATACGCAGTATTTT.

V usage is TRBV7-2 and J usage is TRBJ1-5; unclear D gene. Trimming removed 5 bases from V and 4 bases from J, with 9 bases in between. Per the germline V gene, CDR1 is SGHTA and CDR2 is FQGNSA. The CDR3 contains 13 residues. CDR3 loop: CASSHEANQPQHF. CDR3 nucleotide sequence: TGTGCCAGCAGCCATGAGGCGAATCAGCCCCAGCATTTT.

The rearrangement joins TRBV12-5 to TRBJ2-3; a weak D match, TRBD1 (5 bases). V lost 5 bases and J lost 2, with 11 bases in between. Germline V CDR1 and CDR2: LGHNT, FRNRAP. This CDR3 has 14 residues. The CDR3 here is CASGLDSFTDTQYF. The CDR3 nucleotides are TGTGCTAGTGGTCTAGACAGTTTCACAGATACGCAGTATTTT.

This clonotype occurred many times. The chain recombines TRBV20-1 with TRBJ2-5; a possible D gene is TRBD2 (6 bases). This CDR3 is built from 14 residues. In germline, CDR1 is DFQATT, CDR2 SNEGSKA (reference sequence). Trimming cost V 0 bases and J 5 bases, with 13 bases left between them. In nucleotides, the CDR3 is TGCAGTGCTAGAGATCTCGGGGGAACGGAGACCCAGTACTTC. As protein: CSARDLGGTETQYF.

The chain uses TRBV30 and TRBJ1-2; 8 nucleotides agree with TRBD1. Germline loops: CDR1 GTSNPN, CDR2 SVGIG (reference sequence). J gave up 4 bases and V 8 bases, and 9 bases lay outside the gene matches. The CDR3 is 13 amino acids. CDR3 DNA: TGTGCCCGGACAAGACAGGGGATCTATGGCTACACCTTC. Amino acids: CARTRQGIYGYTF.

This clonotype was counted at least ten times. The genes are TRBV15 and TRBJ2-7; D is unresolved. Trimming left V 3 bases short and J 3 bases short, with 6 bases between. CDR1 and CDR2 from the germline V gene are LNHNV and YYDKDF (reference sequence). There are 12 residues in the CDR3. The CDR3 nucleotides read TGTGCCACCAGCAGGGACGGCTACGAGCAGTACTTC. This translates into CATSRDGYEQYF.

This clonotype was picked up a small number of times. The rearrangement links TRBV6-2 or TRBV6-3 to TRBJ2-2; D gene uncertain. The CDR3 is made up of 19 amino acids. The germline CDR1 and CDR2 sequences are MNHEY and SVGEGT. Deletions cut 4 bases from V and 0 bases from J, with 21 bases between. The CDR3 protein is CASSSVTPRQPANTGELFF. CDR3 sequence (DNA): TGTGCCAGCAGTTCAGTTACCCCCCGGCAGCCCGCGAACACCGGGGAGCTGTTTTTT.

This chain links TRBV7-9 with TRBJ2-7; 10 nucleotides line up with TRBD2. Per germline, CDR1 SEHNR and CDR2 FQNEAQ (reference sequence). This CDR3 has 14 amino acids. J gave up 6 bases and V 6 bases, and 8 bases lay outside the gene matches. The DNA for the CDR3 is TGTGCCAGCAGTTCTAGCGGGAGCGGTCTCGAGCAGTACTTC. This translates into CASSSSGSGLEQYF.

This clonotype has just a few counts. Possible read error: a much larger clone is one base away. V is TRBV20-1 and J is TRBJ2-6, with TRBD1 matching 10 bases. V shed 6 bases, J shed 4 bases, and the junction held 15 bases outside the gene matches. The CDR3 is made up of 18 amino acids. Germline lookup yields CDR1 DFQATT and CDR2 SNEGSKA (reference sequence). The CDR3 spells CSAPIARQGARGANVLTF. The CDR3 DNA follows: TGCAGTGCCCCAATAGCGAGACAGGGGGCGCGGGGGGCCAACGTCCTGACTTTC.

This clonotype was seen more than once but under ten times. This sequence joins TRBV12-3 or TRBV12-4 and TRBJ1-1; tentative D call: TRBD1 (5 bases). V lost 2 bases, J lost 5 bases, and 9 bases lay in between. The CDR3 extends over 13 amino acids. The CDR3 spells CASSLKPGTEAFF. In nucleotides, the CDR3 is TGTGCCAGCAGTTTAAAGCCAGGGACTGAAGCTTTCTTT.

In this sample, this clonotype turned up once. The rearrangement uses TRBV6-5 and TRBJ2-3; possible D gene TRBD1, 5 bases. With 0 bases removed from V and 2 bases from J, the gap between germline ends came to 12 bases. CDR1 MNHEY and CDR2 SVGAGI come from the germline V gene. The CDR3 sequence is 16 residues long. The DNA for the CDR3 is TGTGCCAGCAGTTACTCCTATCGACAGCCCACAGATACGCAGTATTTT. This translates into CASSYSYRQPTDTQYF.

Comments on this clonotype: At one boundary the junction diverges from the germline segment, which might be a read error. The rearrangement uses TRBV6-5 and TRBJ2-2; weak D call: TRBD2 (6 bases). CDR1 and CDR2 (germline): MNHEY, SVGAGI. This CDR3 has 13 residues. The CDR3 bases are TGTGCCAGCCGGGGGAAAACAACCGGGGAGCGGTTTTTT. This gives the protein CASRGKTTGERFF.

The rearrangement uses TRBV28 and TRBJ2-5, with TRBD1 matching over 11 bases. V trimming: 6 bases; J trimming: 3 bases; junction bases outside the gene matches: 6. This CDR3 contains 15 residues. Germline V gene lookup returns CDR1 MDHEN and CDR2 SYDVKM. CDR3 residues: CASSQGQGAEETQYF. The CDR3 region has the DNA TGTGCCAGCAGCCAAGGACAGGGGGCTGAAGAGACCCAGTACTTC.

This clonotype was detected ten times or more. CDR3 coding DNA: TGTGCCAGCAGTTACTCGCTCAGGGGACAATCTAACTATGGCTACACCTTC. It codes for CASSYSLRGQSNYGYTF. This chain joins TRBV6-5 and TRBJ1-2; D perhaps matches TRBD1 (6 bases). The CDR3 has 17 residues. Germline-derived CDR1 and CDR2 are MNHEY and SVGAGI. V lost 0 bases and J 0 bases, leaving 14 bases between the germline ends.

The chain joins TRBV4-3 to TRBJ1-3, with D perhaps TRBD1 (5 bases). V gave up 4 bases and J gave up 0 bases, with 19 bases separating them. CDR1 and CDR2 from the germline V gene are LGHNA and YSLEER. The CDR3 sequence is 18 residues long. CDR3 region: CASSPSVGTSSSGNTIYF. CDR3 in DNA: TGCGCCAGCAGCCCTAGTGTGGGGACTTCGAGCTCTGGAAACACCATATATTTT.

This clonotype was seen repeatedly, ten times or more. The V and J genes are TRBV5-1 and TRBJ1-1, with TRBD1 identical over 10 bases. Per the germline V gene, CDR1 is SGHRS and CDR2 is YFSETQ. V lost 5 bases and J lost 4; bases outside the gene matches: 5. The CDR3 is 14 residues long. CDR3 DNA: TGCGCCAGCAGAAGACAGGGGGCGGTCACTGAAGCTTTCTTT. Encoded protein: CASRRQGAVTEAFF.

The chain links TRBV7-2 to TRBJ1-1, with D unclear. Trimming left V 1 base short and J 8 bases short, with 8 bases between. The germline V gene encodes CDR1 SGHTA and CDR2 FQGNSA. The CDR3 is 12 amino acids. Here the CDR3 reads CASSLVRLEAFF. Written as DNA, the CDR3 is TGTGCCAGCAGCTTAGTCAGGTTGGAAGCTTTCTTT.

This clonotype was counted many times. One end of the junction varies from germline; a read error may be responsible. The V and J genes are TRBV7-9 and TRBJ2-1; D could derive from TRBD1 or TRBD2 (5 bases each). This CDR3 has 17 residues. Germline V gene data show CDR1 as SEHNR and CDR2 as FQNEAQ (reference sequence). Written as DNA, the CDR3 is TGTGCCGGCAGCTCAGGTAGCACATCCGGGGCGAACAATGAGCAGTTCTTC. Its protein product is CAGSSGSTSGANNEQFF.

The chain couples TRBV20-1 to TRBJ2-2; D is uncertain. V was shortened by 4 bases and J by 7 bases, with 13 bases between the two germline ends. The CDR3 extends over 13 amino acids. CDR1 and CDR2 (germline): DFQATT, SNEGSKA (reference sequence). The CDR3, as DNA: TGCAGTGCTACCCCAGGTCATCTCGGGGAGCTGTTTTTT. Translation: CSATPGHLGELFF.

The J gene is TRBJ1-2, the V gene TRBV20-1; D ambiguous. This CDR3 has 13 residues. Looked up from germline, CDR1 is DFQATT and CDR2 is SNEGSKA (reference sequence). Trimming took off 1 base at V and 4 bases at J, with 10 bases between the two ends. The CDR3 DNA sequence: TGCAGTGCTAGAGCAATTGGGGTCTATGGCTACACCTTC. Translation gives CSARAIGVYGYTF.

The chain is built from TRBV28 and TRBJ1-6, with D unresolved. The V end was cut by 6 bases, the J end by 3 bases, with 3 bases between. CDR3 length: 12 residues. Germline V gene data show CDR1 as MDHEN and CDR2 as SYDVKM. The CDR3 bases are TGTGCCAGCAGATTCTATAATTCACCCCTCCACTTT. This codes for CASRFYNSPLHF. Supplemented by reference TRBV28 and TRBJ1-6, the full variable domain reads DVKVTQSSRYLVKRTGEKVFLECVQDMDHENMFWYRQDPGLGLRLIYFSYDVKMKEKGDIPEGYSVSREKKERFSLILESASTNQTSMYLCASRFYNSPLHFGNGTRLTVT.

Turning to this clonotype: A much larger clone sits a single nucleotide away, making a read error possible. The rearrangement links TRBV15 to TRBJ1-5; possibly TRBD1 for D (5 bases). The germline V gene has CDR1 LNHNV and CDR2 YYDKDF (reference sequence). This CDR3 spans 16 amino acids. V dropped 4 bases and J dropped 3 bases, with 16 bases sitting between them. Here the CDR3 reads CATSKGDRSNNQPQHF. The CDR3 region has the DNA TGTGCCACCAGCAAAGGGGACCGATCGAACAATCAGCCCCAGCATTTT.

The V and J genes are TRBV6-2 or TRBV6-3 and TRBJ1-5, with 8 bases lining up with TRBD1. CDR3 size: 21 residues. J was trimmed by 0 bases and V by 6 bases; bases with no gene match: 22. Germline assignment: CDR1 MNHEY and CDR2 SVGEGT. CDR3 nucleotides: TGTGCCAGCAGACGCAAATTTGGCCCGGACAGGGACGGTTATAGCAATCAGCCCCAGCATTTT. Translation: CASRRKFGPDRDGYSNQPQHF.

CDR3 amino acids: CASSSRDRDLDTQYF. CDR3 DNA: TGTGCCAGCAGTAGCCGGGACAGGGATTTAGATACGCAGTATTTT. The genes are TRBV6-2 or TRBV6-3 and TRBJ2-3; 9 bases are a match to TRBD1. This CDR3 is built from 15 residues. The germline CDR1 and CDR2 sequences are MNHEY and SVGEGT. V dropped 5 bases and J dropped 5; count of bases not matched to a gene: 8.

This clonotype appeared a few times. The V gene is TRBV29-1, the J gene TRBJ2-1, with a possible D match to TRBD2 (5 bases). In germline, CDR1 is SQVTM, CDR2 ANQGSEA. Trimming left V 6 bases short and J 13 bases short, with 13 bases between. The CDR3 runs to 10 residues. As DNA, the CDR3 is TGCAGCGTGAGCGGAGAGACCCAGTTCTTC. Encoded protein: CSVSGETQFF.

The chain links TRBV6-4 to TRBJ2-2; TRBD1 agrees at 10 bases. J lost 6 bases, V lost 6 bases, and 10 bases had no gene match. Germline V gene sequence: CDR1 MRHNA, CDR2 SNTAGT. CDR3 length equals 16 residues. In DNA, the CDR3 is TGTGCCAGCAGAAAGGCGGGACAGGGGCTTGCCGGGGAGCTGTTTTTT. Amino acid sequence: CASRKAGQGLAGELFF.

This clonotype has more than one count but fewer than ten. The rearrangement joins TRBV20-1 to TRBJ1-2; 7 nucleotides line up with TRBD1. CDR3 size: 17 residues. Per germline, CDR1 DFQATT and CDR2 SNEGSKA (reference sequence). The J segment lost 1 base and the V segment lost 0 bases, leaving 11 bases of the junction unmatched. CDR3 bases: TGCAGTGCTAGAGATCTAGGGGTGGGACAGTTTAACTATGGCTACACCTTC. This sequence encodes CSARDLGVGQFNYGYTF.

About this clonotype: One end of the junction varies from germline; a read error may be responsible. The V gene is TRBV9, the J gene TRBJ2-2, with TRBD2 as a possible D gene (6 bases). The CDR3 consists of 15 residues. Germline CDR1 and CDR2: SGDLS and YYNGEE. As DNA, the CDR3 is TGTGCCAGCAGCTCCCCAACGGGAAGGTCCGGGGGGCTGTTTTTT. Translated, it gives CASSSPTGRSGGLFF.

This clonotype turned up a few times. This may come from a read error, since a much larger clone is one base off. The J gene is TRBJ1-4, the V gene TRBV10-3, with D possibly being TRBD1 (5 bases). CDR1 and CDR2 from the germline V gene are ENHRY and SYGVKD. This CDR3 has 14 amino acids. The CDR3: CAVSDGTSNEKLFF. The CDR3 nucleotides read TGTGCCGTCAGTGACGGGACTTCTAATGAAAAACTGTTTTTT.

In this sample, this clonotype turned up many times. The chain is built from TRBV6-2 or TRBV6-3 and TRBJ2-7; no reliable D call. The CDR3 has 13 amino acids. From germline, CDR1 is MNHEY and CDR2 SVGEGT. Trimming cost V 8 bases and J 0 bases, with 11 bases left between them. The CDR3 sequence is CASQPLGSYEQYF. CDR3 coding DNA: TGTGCCAGCCAGCCCCTCGGCTCCTACGAGCAGTACTTC.

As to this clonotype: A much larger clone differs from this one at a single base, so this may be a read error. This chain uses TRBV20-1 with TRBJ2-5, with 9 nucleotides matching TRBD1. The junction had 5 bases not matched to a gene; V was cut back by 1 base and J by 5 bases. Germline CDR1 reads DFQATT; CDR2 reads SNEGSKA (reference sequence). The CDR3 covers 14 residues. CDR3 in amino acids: CSARGDRERETQYF. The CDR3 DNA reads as TGCAGTGCTAGAGGGGACAGGGAAAGGGAGACCCAGTACTTC.